This passage covers 14 T cell receptor beta chains from one sample sequenced in a study of blood T cells in healthy people across ages. Then a second PCR, running roughly 6 to 11 cycles, was carried out with a sample-barcoded 5' primer and a J-beta primer mix. TCRdb recomputed calls from the 5' RACE reads with MiXCR, one row per CDR3 protein. The table records about 1.1 million distinct CDR3 sequences, approximately 38% of them present only once. Sequenced material: blood. These receptors originate from a man between 18 and 29 years old in good health.

The genes are TRBV4-2 and TRBJ2-7, with a tentative D call TRBD2 (6 bases). The CDR3 is 14 amino acids. The germline CDR1 and CDR2 sequences are LGHNA and YNFKEQ. Trimming stripped 0 bases from V and 5 bases from J, with 11 bases between. This CDR3 reads CASSQDLWGDEQYF. In nucleotides, the CDR3 is TGTGCCAGCAGCCAAGATCTCTGGGGGGACGAGCAGTACTTC.

The genes are TRBV27 and TRBJ1-2; 9 nucleotides agree with TRBD1. The CDR3 spans 13 residues. V dropped 5 bases and J dropped 5; count of bases not matched to a gene: 3. The V gene's germline CDR1 is MNHEY and CDR2 SMNVEV (reference sequence). CDR3 loop: CASSGTGMYGYTF. CDR3 coding DNA: TGTGCCAGCAGTGGGACAGGGATGTATGGCTACACCTTC.

This rearrangement joins TRBV20-1 to TRBJ1-5; TRBD1 matches at 9 bases. Germline CDR1 DFQATT, CDR2 SNEGSKA (reference sequence). There are 14 residues in the CDR3. The V and J ends lost 3 bases and 6 bases, in that order; junction bases with no gene match: 6. CDR3 loop: CSASAGTGSQPQHF. In DNA form, the CDR3 reads TGCAGTGCTAGTGCCGGGACAGGGAGTCAGCCCCAGCATTTT.

In this sample, this clonotype turned up once. This rearrangement joins TRBV12-3 or TRBV12-4 to TRBJ2-2; maybe TRBD1 (5 bases). The CDR3 runs 14 residues. The V and J ends lost 3 bases and 4 bases respectively, with 9 bases between them. The CDR3 here is CASSFQGITGELFF. As DNA, the CDR3 is TGTGCCAGCAGTTTTCAGGGCATCACCGGGGAGCTGTTTTTT.

This chain joins TRBV7-9 and TRBJ2-7; 7 bases are a match to TRBD1. This CDR3 spans 15 amino acids. J was trimmed by 7 bases and V by 1 base; bases with no gene match: 10. Germline CDR1 reads SEHNR; CDR2 reads FQNEAQ (reference sequence). The CDR3 spells CASSLVGTADNEQYF. CDR3 nucleotide sequence: TGTGCCAGCAGCTTAGTAGGGACAGCAGACAATGAGCAGTACTTC.

The V and J genes are TRBV4-3 and TRBJ1-4, with 7 bases identical to TRBD1. V shed 4 bases and J 7 bases; nucleotides not matched to a gene: 12. CDR1 and CDR2 from the germline V gene are LGHNA and YSLEER. The length of the CDR3 is 16 residues. For the CDR3, the DNA is TGCGCCAGCAGCCCCCAACAGCGGAGGGGGCCTGAAAAACTGTTTTTT. Protein: CASSPQQRRGPEKLFF.

This clonotype was seen just once. Compared with germline, one end of the junction differs, possibly owing to a read error. The chain recombines TRBV10-3 with TRBJ2-3; D ambiguous. This CDR3 spans 14 amino acids. Germline-derived CDR1 and CDR2 are ENHRY and SYGVKD. The CDR3 region is CVISEAGATDTQYF. The CDR3 bases are TGTGTCATCAGTGAGGCTGGAGCCACAGATACGCAGTATTTT.

This clonotype was counted between two and nine times. The V gene is TRBV29-1, the J gene TRBJ2-7; 14 nucleotides match TRBD2. CDR1 is SQVTM and CDR2 is ANQGSEA in the germline V gene. V shed 3 bases, J shed 6 bases, and the junction held 7 bases outside the gene matches. This CDR3 has 15 residues. CDR3 sequence reads: CSVEIPGLAGAEQYF. As DNA, the CDR3 is TGCAGCGTTGAGATTCCGGGACTAGCGGGGGCCGAGCAGTACTTC.

V gene TRBV6-1 combines with J gene TRBJ1-5; 9 bases map to TRBD1. Unmatched junction bases numbered 5, after V lost 7 bases and J lost 4 bases. The CDR3 runs 14 residues. CDR1 and CDR2 (germline): MNHNS, SASEGT. The CDR3 nucleotides read TGTGCCAGCACCCGGGACAGGGCAAATCAGCCCCAGCATTTT. It translates to CASTRDRANQPQHF.

J is TRBJ2-1 and V is TRBV2; the match to TRBD2 covers 7 bases. The length of the CDR3 is 15 residues. V was clipped by 6 bases and J by 7 bases; unmatched bases: 12. Germline values: CDR1 SNHLY, CDR2 FYNNEI. CDR3 nucleotide sequence: TGTGCCAGCAGCGCCGGACGAGCGGGGAAGAATGAGCAGTTCTTC. Translated, it gives CASSAGRAGKNEQFF.

The chain couples TRBV9 to TRBJ1-2, with 9 nucleotides matching TRBD1. The CDR3 contains 13 residues. The germline CDR1 and CDR2 sequences are SGDLS and YYNGEE. V gave up 7 bases and J gave up 8 bases; unmatched junction bases: 9. CDR3 coding DNA: TGTGCCAGCCGCCGGGACAGGGAAAAGGGCTACACCTTC. Translating gives CASRRDREKGYTF.

The chain joins TRBV24-1 to TRBJ1-4, with 9 bases aligning to TRBD1. V was pared by 7 bases and J by 7 bases, with 12 bases of the junction left unmatched. This CDR3 has 16 amino acids. The germline V gene encodes CDR1 KGHDR and CDR2 SFDVKD. For the CDR3, the DNA is TGTGCCACCAGACGGGACAGGGACAGCGGTAGTGAAAAACTGTTTTTT. Protein product: CATRRDRDSGSEKLFF.

V usage is TRBV29-1 and J usage is TRBJ2-3; D not resolved. Per the germline V gene, CDR1 is SQVTM and CDR2 is ANQGSEA. There are 12 residues in the CDR3. Deletions cut 0 bases from V and 7 bases from J, with 8 bases between. The CDR3 spells CSVEERRYTQYF. The CDR3 DNA follows: TGCAGCGTTGAAGAGAGACGCTATACGCAGTATTTT.

This clonotype was observed a handful of times. This sequence joins TRBV2 and TRBJ2-1, with unresolved D. From germline, CDR1 is SNHLY and CDR2 FYNNEI. The CDR3 covers 16 residues. Deletions cut 7 bases from V and 0 bases from J, with 16 bases between. CDR3 DNA: TGTGCCAGCACCCCGACCGCTTACCCCTCCTACAATGAGCAGTTCTTC. It codes for CASTPTAYPSYNEQFF.